The 26 T cell receptor beta chains listed next were all sequenced from one sample in a study of cytomegalovirus exposure and HLA in healthy donors. Vbeta (60) and Jbeta (13) primers were used in the PCR. Libraries were prepared by immunoSEQ multiplex PCR; TCRdb keeps only in-frame clonotypes and omits some of them. The data contain about 190,000 clones, over 70% of them singletons. Sequencing was done on a sample of PBMCs. These receptors were obtained from a young woman in good health and CMV-seropositive.

In its sample, this clone was seen once. The chain joins TRBV6-5 to TRBJ2-1; 7 nucleotides match TRBD1. This CDR3 spans 15 amino acids. The ends lost 5 bases at V and 4 bases at J; junction bases unmatched: 8. Germline V lookup: CDR1 MNHEY, CDR2 SVGAGI. CDR3 protein: CASSHRDSYYNEQFF. The CDR3 nucleotides are TGTGCCAGCAGTCACCGGGACAGCTATTACAATGAGCAGTTCTTC.

Only one count was recorded for this clone. The chain couples TRBV7-2 to TRBJ2-1; TRBD2 agrees at 8 bases. With 2 bases clipped from V and 0 bases from J, the junction kept 6 bases outside the gene matches. The CDR3 is 17 residues long. The germline gives CDR1 SGHTA, CDR2 FQGNSA. The chain's CDR3 is CASSLPKRGRSYNEQFF. CDR3 DNA: TGTGCCAGCAGCTTACCCAAGCGGGGGCGCTCCTACAATGAGCAGTTCTTC.

The chain has TRBV14 and TRBJ1-2, with 7 positions matching TRBD1. The CDR3 covers 13 residues. Trimming removed 3 bases from V and 8 bases from J; junction bases left unmatched: 6. The germline gives CDR1 SGHDN, CDR2 FVKESK. The CDR3 coding sequence is TGTGCCAGCAGCCACAGCAGGGGGAGAGGCTACACCTTC. This sequence encodes CASSHSRGRGYTF.

This clone has a single count. The chain employs TRBV18 and TRBJ2-3; 11 bases agree with TRBD2. The V gene end was trimmed by 3 bases and the J gene end by 1 base; junction bases not matched to a gene: 0. Germline V lookup: CDR1 KGHSH, CDR2 LQKENI. The CDR3 consists of 15 residues. CDR3 sequence reads: CASSPTSGGTDTQYF. CDR3 coding DNA: TGTGCCAGCTCACCGACTAGCGGGGGCACAGATACGCAGTATTTT. The whole variable domain, filled in from reference TRBV18 and TRBJ2-3, reads NAGVMQNPRHLVRRRGQEARLRCSPMKGHSHVYWYRQLPEEGLKFMVYLQKENIIDESGMPKERFSAEFPKEGPSILRIQQVVRGDSAAYFCASSPTSGGTDTQYFGPGTRLTVL.

V gene TRBV4-3 combines with J gene TRBJ1-2; D possibly corresponds to TRBD1 (5 bases). CDR1 LGHNA and CDR2 YSLEER come from the germline V gene. V lost 0 bases to trimming and J lost 6 bases, with 14 bases between them. The CDR3 covers 15 residues. The CDR3 here is CASSQDRAGLDGYTF. The CDR3 DNA reads as TGCGCCAGCAGCCAAGACAGGGCAGGCCTAGATGGCTACACCTTC.

This clone was found a few times. The chain uses TRBV29-1 and TRBJ1-2; TRBD1 is a possible D gene (6 bases). The V end was cut by 6 bases, the J end by 8 bases, with 19 bases between. The CDR3 length is 13 residues. CDR1 and CDR2 (germline): SQVTM, ANQGSEA. In DNA form, the CDR3 reads TGCAGCGTCTCCCCGGGGGGCAGGGAGGGCTACACCTTC. Translating it yields CSVSPGGREGYTF.

The chain combines TRBV7-9 with TRBJ2-5, with 7 bases that match TRBD2. CDR1 and CDR2 (germline): SEHNR, FQNEAQ (reference sequence). V dropped 8 bases and J dropped 5; count of bases not matched to a gene: 8. This CDR3 has 13 amino acids. CDR3 bases: TGTGCCAGCGAGGCCAGGCGGGAGGAGACCCAGTACTTC. It translates to CASEARREETQYF.

V is TRBV6-4 and J is TRBJ2-3; 10 bases line up with TRBD2. The V segment lost 0 bases and the J segment 4 bases; nucleotides outside the gene matches: 4. The CDR3 has 16 amino acids. Per germline, CDR1 MRHNA and CDR2 SNTAGT. CDR3 residues: CASSDSAAGGPDTQYF. The CDR3, as DNA: TGTGCCAGCAGTGACTCGGCAGCGGGGGGGCCAGATACGCAGTATTTT.

The chain has TRBV7-2 and TRBJ1-3; 7 nucleotides agree with TRBD1. J was trimmed by 8 bases and V by 3 bases; bases with no gene match: 10. CDR1 and CDR2 from the germline V gene are SGHTA and FQGNSA. The CDR3 has 15 residues. In DNA, the CDR3 is TGTGCCAGCAGCTTTGTGGCCTCAGGGGGAGACACCATATATTTT. As protein: CASSFVASGGDTIYF.

The chain is built from TRBV18 and TRBJ2-5, with 7 bases identical to TRBD1. CDR1 KGHSH and CDR2 LQKENI come from the germline V gene. Trimming removed 4 bases from V and 3 bases from J; junction bases left unmatched: 2. The CDR3 is 13 residues long. CDR3 bases: TGTGCCAGCTCACTGGGACAGAAAGAGACCCAGTACTTC. It encodes CASSLGQKETQYF.

The rearrangement joins TRBV9 to TRBJ2-1; the match to TRBD2 covers 7 bases. After removal of 4 bases from V and 5 bases from J, the junction contained 9 bases not matched to a gene. Germline CDR1 reads SGDLS; CDR2 reads YYNGEE. CDR3 size: 15 residues. CDR3 DNA: TGTGCCAGCAGCAGGACCGGGACTACCAACAATGAGCAGTTCTTC. It is translated as CASSRTGTTNNEQFF.

This chain's CDR3 is CASSLESAARRSTLHF. CDR3 DNA: TGTGCCAGCAGCTTAGAATCCGCAGCTAGACGGTCGACCCTCCACTTT. The chain combines TRBV7-2 with TRBJ1-6; D is ambiguous. CDR3 length equals 16 residues. Germline CDR1 reads SGHTA; CDR2 reads FQGNSA. Trimming left V 1 base short and J 14 bases short, with 21 bases between.

The chain couples TRBV7-3 to TRBJ1-1, with D possibly being TRBD1 (6 bases). Trimming stripped 1 base from V and 4 bases from J, with 13 bases between. Germline V gives CDR1 SGHTA, CDR2 FQGTGA. This CDR3 contains 15 residues. The CDR3 DNA reads as TGTGCCAGCAGCTTAAGTAAGGGGGGGATCACTGAAGCTTTCTTT. This gives the protein CASSLSKGGITEAFF.

V usage is TRBV30 and J usage is TRBJ1-5; TRBD1 matches 7 bases. J was trimmed by 3 bases and V by 5 bases; bases with no gene match: 7. CDR3 length: 14 residues. The germline V gene has CDR1 GTSNPN and CDR2 SVGIG (reference sequence). The CDR3 nucleotides are TGTGCCTGGTCCCGGGACAGCGCCAATCAGCCCCAGCATTTT. Amino acid sequence: CAWSRDSANQPQHF.

The chain joins TRBV2 to TRBJ2-1; maybe TRBD2 (6 bases). This CDR3 has 14 residues. V lost 6 bases, J lost 5 bases, and 14 bases lay in between. Looked up from germline, CDR1 is SNHLY and CDR2 is FYNNEI. CDR3 nucleotide sequence: TGTGCCAGCAGAAGACACGGGGAGGACAATGAGCAGTTCTTC. Translated, it gives CASRRHGEDNEQFF.

The rearrangement links TRBV21-1 to TRBJ1-5. TRBV21-1 is described as a pseudogene. The CDR3 runs 19 residues. CDR3 sequence reads: CASSKEGRGLGRGNQPQHF. CDR3 nucleotides: TGTGCCAGCAGCAAAGAAGGGAGGGGACTGGGACGTGGCAATCAGCCCCAGCATTTT.

The chain employs TRBV25-1 and TRBJ1-1, with 11 bases lining up with TRBD1. This CDR3 is built from 15 residues. V shed 7 bases, J shed 7 bases, and the junction held 11 bases outside the gene matches. Germline V gives CDR1 MGHDK, CDR2 SYGVNS. CDR3 region: CASIEAGTGGFEAFF. CDR3 DNA: TGTGCCAGCATAGAAGCCGGGACAGGGGGTTTTGAAGCTTTCTTT.

The rearrangement joins TRBV6-1 to TRBJ2-1; D may be TRBD2 (5 bases). The CDR3 spans 15 residues. Trimming took 6 bases from V and 0 from J, leaving 12 bases between them. In germline, CDR1 is MNHNS, CDR2 SASEGT. The CDR3 sequence is CASRRGLFSYNEQFF. DNA of the CDR3: TGTGCCAGCAGGCGAGGACTGTTCTCCTACAATGAGCAGTTCTTC.

The chain is built from TRBV27 and TRBJ1-5; a weak D match, TRBD1 (6 bases). The V and J ends lost 0 bases and 7 bases respectively, with 13 bases between them. The CDR3 extends over 15 amino acids. Germline CDR1 MNHEY, CDR2 SMNVEV (reference sequence). Here the CDR3 reads CASSLSWGGSQPQHF. The DNA for the CDR3 is TGTGCCAGCAGTTTATCGTGGGGGGGCAGCCAGCCCCAGCATTTT.

The CDR3 region is CASSTFRDRGQELFF. CDR3 nucleotide sequence: TGTGCCAGCAGCACCTTCCGGGACAGGGGCCAGGAGCTGTTTTTT. The chain has TRBV7-3 and TRBJ2-2; 10 bases agree with TRBD1. Germline-derived CDR1 and CDR2 are SGHTA and FQGTGA. The CDR3 length is 15 residues. J was trimmed by 10 bases and V by 5 bases; bases with no gene match: 10.

This chain uses TRBV29-1 with TRBJ2-5; D is possibly TRBD1 (5 bases). The CDR3 is made up of 13 amino acids. Trimming removed 1 base at V and 2 bases at J, with 8 bases between. Germline V CDR1 and CDR2: SQVTM, ANQGSEA. The CDR3 coding sequence is TGCAGCGTTGAAGGTCCAGGGCAAGAGACCCAGTACTTC. It translates to CSVEGPGQETQYF.

The rearrangement uses TRBV21-1 and TRBJ1-4. TRBV21-1 is a pseudogene segment. The CDR3 totals 16 residues. The DNA of the CDR3 is TGTGCCAGCAGCAGATGGGCGGGGGCAACTAATGAAAAACTGTTTTTT. Translation gives CASSRWAGATNEKLFF.

This chain links TRBV5-1 with TRBJ2-1, with D perhaps TRBD2 (5 bases). V was pared by 4 bases and J by 9 bases, with 20 bases between. Germline V gives CDR1 SGHRS, CDR2 YFSETQ. The CDR3 extends over 15 amino acids. The chain's CDR3 is CASSQTSSIEGEQFF. The DNA for the CDR3 is TGCGCCAGCAGCCAAACTAGTTCCATCGAGGGTGAGCAGTTCTTC.

The chain carries TRBV7-9 and TRBJ2-1, with D possibly being TRBD2 (5 bases). Trimming pared 6 bases from V and 9 bases from J, leaving 12 bases between. Germline CDR1 is SEHNR and CDR2 is FQNEAQ (reference sequence). The CDR3 runs 12 residues. CDR3 in amino acids: CASRPLAVEQFF. The DNA for the CDR3 is TGTGCCAGCAGACCGCTAGCAGTTGAGCAGTTCTTC.

This chain uses TRBV28 with TRBJ1-6; no reliable D call. Germline V lookup: CDR1 MDHEN, CDR2 SYDVKM. V lost 8 bases, J lost 7 bases, and 12 bases lay in between. CDR3 length equals 13 residues. CDR3 sequence reads: CASGRGMNSPLHF. In DNA form, the CDR3 reads TGTGCCAGCGGTCGGGGTATGAATTCACCCCTCCACTTT.

The rearrangement uses TRBV29-1 and TRBJ2-1; 10 bases are shared with TRBD2. The germline CDR1 and CDR2 sequences are SQVTM and ANQGSEA. V trimming: 0 bases; J trimming: 6 bases; junction bases outside the gene matches: 5. The CDR3 has 15 amino acids. The CDR3 is CSVEDRGLAVNEQFF. CDR3 bases: TGCAGCGTTGAAGATCGTGGACTAGCGGTCAATGAGCAGTTCTTC.